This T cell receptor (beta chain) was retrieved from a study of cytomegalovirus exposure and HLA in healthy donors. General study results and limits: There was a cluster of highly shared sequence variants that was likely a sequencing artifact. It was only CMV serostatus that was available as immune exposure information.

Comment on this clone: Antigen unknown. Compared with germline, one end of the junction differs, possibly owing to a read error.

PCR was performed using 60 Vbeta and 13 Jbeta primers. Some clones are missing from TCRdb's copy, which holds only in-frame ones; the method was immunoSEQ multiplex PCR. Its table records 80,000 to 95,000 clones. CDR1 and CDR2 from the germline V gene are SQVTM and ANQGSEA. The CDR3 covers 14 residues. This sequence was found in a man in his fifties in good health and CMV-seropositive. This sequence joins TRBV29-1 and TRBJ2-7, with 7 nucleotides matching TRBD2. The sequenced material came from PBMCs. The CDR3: CSVEDPSGSFEQYF. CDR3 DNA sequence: TGCAGCGTTGAGGACCCTAGCGGCTCCTTCGAGCAGTACTTC.